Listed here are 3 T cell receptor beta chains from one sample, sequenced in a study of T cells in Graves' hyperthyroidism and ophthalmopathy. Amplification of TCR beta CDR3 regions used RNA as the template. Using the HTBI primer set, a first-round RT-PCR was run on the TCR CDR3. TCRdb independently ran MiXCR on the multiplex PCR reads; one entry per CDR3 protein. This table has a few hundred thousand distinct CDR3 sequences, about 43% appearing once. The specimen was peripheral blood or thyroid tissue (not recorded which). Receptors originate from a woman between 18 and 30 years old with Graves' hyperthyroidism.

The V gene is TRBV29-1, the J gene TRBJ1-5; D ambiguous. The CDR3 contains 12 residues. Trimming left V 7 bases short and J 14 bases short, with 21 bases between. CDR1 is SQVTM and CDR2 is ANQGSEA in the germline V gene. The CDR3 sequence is CSAISGRAYEHF. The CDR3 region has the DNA TGCAGCGCTATAAGCGGGAGGGCCTACGAGCATTTT.

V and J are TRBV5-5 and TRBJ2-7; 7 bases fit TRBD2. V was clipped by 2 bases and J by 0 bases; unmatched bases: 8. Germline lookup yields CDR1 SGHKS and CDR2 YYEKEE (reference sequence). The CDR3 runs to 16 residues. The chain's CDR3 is CASSLLLAASSYEQYF. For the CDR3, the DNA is TGTGCCAGCAGCTTACTTCTAGCGGCCAGCTCCTACGAGCAGTACTTC. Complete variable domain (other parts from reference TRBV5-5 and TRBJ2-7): DAGVTQSPTHLIKTRGQQVTLRCSPISGHKSVSWYQQVLGQGPQFIFQYYEKEERGRGNFPDRFSARQFPNYSSELNVNALLLGDSALYLCASSLLLAASSYEQYFGPGTRLTVT.

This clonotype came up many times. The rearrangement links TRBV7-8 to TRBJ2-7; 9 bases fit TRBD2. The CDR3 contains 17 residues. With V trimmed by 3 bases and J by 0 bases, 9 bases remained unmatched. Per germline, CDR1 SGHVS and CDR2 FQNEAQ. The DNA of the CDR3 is TGTGCCAGCAGCTTGACCGCTAGCGGGGCAAGCTCCTACGAGCAGTACTTC. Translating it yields CASSLTASGASSYEQYF. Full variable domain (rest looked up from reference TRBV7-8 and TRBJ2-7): GAGVSQSPRYKVAKRGQDVALRCDPISGHVSLFWYQQALGQGPEFLTYFQNEAQLDKSGLPSDRFFAERPEGSVSTLKIQRTQQEDSAVYLCASSLTASGASSYEQYFGPGTRLTVT.